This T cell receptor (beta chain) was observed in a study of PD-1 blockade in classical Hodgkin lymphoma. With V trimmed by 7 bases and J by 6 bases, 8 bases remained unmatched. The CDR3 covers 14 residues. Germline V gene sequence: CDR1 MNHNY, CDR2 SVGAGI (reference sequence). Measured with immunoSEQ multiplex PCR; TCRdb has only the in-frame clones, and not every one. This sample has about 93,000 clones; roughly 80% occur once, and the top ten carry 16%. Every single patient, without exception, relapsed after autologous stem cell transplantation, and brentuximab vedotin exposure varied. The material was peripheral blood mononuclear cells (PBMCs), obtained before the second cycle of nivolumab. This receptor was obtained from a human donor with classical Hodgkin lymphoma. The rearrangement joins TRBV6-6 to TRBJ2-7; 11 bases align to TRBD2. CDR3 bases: TGTGCCAGCACTCAACTAGCGGGAGAAGGCGAGCAGTACTTC. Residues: CASTQLAGEGEQYF.